This T cell receptor (beta chain) is from a study of T cells in Graves' hyperthyroidism and ophthalmopathy. Criteria for exclusion of patients were uncontrolled infection, other autoimmune disease, pregnancy or lactation. This CDR3 contains 16 residues. V gave up 7 bases and J gave up 3 bases; unmatched junction bases: 11. The germline V gene encodes CDR1 MDHEN and CDR2 SYDVKM. The source material, RNA transcripts, was used to amplify TCR beta CDR3 regions. The HTBI primer set drove a first-round RT-PCR of the TCR CDR3. From the multiplex PCR reads, TCRdb called clonotypes with MiXCR, one entry per CDR3 protein. Of under 350,000 distinct CDR3 sequences listed, 25% to 30% are singletons.

The rearrangement uses TRBV28 and TRBJ1-3; 8 bases are a match to TRBD1. The clonotype comes from a middle-aged man with Graves' hyperthyroidism that later progressed to Graves' ophthalmopathy. Sequences were obtained from blood. CDR3 loop: CASTPPGQGFGNTIYF. The CDR3 region has the DNA TGTGCCAGCACCCCCCCCGGACAGGGATTTGGAAACACCATATATTTT.